Following are 23 T cell receptor beta chains from one sample sequenced in a study of blood T cell repertoires in COVID-19. The table came from immunoSEQ multiplex PCR; TCRdb's copy has only in-frame clones and leaves some out. The data show roughly 240,000 clones, 70% to 90% seen once. The sample taken for sequencing was peripheral blood. These TCRs come from a man in his fifties or sixties with COVID-19, enrolled during active disease.

The CDR3 here is CASSSSGTGFGYTF. The DNA of the CDR3 is TGTGCCAGCAGTTCCTCCGGGACAGGGTTTGGCTACACCTTC. The chain has TRBV28 and TRBJ1-2; 9 bases align to TRBD1. After removal of 4 bases from V and 7 bases from J, the junction contained 7 bases not matched to a gene. CDR1 is MDHEN, CDR2 SYDVKM, per germline. The CDR3 contains 14 residues.

The chain has TRBV5-5 and TRBJ2-2; D remains ambiguous. This CDR3 region has 13 residues. From germline, CDR1 is SGHKS and CDR2 YYEKEE (reference sequence). V was pared by 4 bases and J by 2 bases, with 6 bases between. This CDR3 reads CASSTSNTGELFF. CDR3 bases: TGTGCCAGCAGCACCAGTAACACCGGGGAGCTGTTTTTT.

The V gene is TRBV5-6, the J gene TRBJ2-7; D gene ambiguous. With 3 bases removed from V and 1 base from J, the gap between germline ends came to 8 bases. Germline V CDR1 and CDR2: SGHDT, YYEEEE. The CDR3 contains 13 residues. The DNA for the CDR3 is TGTGCCAGCAGCTGGGCCACATCCTACGAGCAGTACTTC. This gives the protein CASSWATSYEQYF.

The chain uses TRBV19 and TRBJ1-2; D remains unclear. Looked up from germline, CDR1 is LNHDA and CDR2 is SQIVND (reference sequence). The CDR3 length is 12 residues. V was shortened by 4 bases and J by 8 bases, with 11 bases between the two germline ends. The CDR3 DNA is TGTGCCAGTAGTAACCTCGGGAAAGGCTACACCTTC. This gives the protein CASSNLGKGYTF.

On this clone: The junction departs from germline at one end; a sequencing error may be responsible. The chain links TRBV4-2 to TRBJ1-3; TRBD1 is a possible D gene (5 bases). This CDR3 is built from 16 residues. CDR1 is LGHNA and CDR2 is YNFKEQ in the germline V gene. The CDR3 protein is CAGSQGDLGSGNTIYF. The CDR3 DNA reads TGTGCCGGCAGCCAAGGGGACTTGGGATCTGGAAACACCATATATTTT.

The genes are TRBV6-1 and TRBJ1-5, with D uncertain. CDR1 is MNHNS, CDR2 SASEGT, per germline. V dropped 3 bases and J dropped 7 bases, with 7 bases sitting between them. There are 12 residues in the CDR3. The CDR3: CASSEQVQPQHF. The CDR3 DNA is TGTGCCAGCAGTGAGCAGGTCCAGCCCCAGCATTTT.

The chain recombines TRBV19 with TRBJ2-7; no definite D call. Deletions cut 1 base from V and 0 bases from J, with 7 bases between. CDR3 length equals 14 residues. From germline, CDR1 is LNHDA and CDR2 SQIVND (reference sequence). CDR3 nucleotides: TGTGCCAGTAGTATAGTGAGGAGCTCCTACGAGCAGTACTTC. It specifies CASSIVRSSYEQYF.

The CDR3 sequence: CASSLGFAEQYF. The CDR3, as DNA: TGTGCCAGCAGTTTAGGGTTCGCGGAGCAGTACTTC. The J gene is TRBJ2-7, the V gene TRBV12-3 or TRBV12-4; no clear D. Trimming left V 1 base short and J 7 bases short, with 8 bases between. The CDR3 totals 12 residues.

The rearrangement uses TRBV7-9 and TRBJ2-1; possibly TRBD1 for D (5 bases). Looked up from germline, CDR1 is SEHNR and CDR2 is FQNEAQ (reference sequence). This CDR3 contains 14 residues. Trimming left V 6 bases short and J 7 bases short, with 16 bases between. CDR3 DNA sequence: TGTGCCAGCAGAAATCCGTCGCCAGGGAATGAGCAGTTCTTC. This gives the protein CASRNPSPGNEQFF. The entire variable domain, with the rest obtained from reference TRBV7-9 and TRBJ2-1, is as follows: DTGVSQNPRHKITKRGQNVTFRCDPISEHNRLYWYRQTLGQGPEFLTYFQNEAQLEKSRLLSDRFSAERPKGSFSTLEIQRTEQGDSAMYLCASRNPSPGNEQFFGPGTRLTVL.

The chain has TRBV27 and TRBJ1-1; 8 bases align to TRBD1. The V gene's germline CDR1 is MNHEY and CDR2 SMNVEV (reference sequence). The V and J ends lost 1 base and 1 base, in that order; junction bases with no gene match: 2. The CDR3 extends over 15 amino acids. The CDR3 sequence is CASSLLQGGNTEAFF. As DNA, the CDR3 is TGTGCCAGCAGTTTATTACAGGGGGGGAACACTGAAGCTTTCTTT.

The V and J genes are TRBV5-4 and TRBJ2-7; tentatively, D is TRBD1 (9 bases). Germline V gene data show CDR1 as SGHNT and CDR2 as YYREEE (reference sequence). Trimming cost V 3 bases and J 7 bases, with 20 bases left between them. The CDR3 totals 15 residues. Here the CDR3 DNA reads TGTGCCAGCAGCTACGGGGGGGGACAGGGTCGTGAGCAGTACTTC. Amino acids: CASSYGGGQGREQYF.

The chain has TRBV6-5 and TRBJ1-1, with a tentative D call TRBD1 (5 bases). V lost 6 bases to trimming and J lost 4 bases, with 12 bases between them. The CDR3 totals 13 residues. The germline V gene encodes CDR1 MNHEY and CDR2 SVGAGI. CDR3 nucleotides: TGTGCCAGCAGGGCAAGGGGTGGCACTGAAGCTTTCTTT. Translated: CASRARGGTEAFF.

There are a few counts of this clone. The gene calls are TRBV2 and TRBJ1-5, with 7 nucleotides matching TRBD1. J lost 3 bases, V lost 6 bases, and 5 bases had no gene match. Germline values: CDR1 SNHLY, CDR2 FYNNEI. The CDR3 has 14 residues. The chain's CDR3 is CASRNGQVNQPQHF. The CDR3 bases are TGTGCCAGCAGGAATGGACAGGTCAATCAGCCCCAGCATTTT.

This clone occurred once. The V gene is TRBV6-5, the J gene TRBJ2-5; maybe TRBD2 (6 bases). CDR1 and CDR2 from the germline V gene are MNHEY and SVGAGI. The CDR3 contains 15 residues. Between the trimmed V and J ends, which lost 7 bases and 1 base, there was a span of 16 bases. The CDR3 sequence: CASKSAGLSQETQYF. CDR3 sequence (DNA): TGTGCCAGCAAGTCTGCGGGGCTATCCCAAGAGACCCAGTACTTC.

The V call is TRBV5-1, the J call TRBJ1-1; no reliable D call. This CDR3 region has 13 residues. Trimming took 6 bases from V and 0 from J, leaving 9 bases between them. In germline, CDR1 is SGHRS, CDR2 YFSETQ. CDR3 nucleotide sequence: TGCGCCAGCAAGGAGAGTTTGAACACTGAAGCTTTCTTT. Amino acids: CASKESLNTEAFF.

The chain carries TRBV7-2 and TRBJ1-3; D unresolved. Trimming took off 2 bases at V and 0 bases at J, with 8 bases between the two ends. The CDR3 runs 15 residues. Germline V lookup: CDR1 SGHTA, CDR2 FQGNSA. The CDR3: CASSLYATSGNTIYF. CDR3 in DNA: TGTGCCAGCAGCTTATACGCTACCTCTGGAAACACCATATATTTT.

The chain joins TRBV29-1 to TRBJ1-1; maybe TRBD1 (6 bases). Trimming left V 8 bases short and J 3 bases short, with 19 bases between. This CDR3 region has 14 residues. Per the germline V gene, CDR1 is SQVTM and CDR2 is ANQGSEA. The DNA of the CDR3 is TGCAGCTCCTCCGGGGGGCAGGGTTACACTGAAGCTTTCTTT. Amino acids: CSSSGGQGYTEAFF.

V is TRBV11-2 and J is TRBJ1-2; the D is unclear. The V and J ends lost 1 base and 1 base respectively, with 10 bases between them. The CDR3 loop spans 15 amino acids. Germline V lookup: CDR1 SGHAT, CDR2 FQNNGV. CDR3: CASSLGLASNYGYTF. Written as DNA, the CDR3 is TGTGCCAGCAGCTTAGGGCTAGCCAGTAACTATGGCTACACCTTC.

V is TRBV29-1 and J is TRBJ2-2; 11 bases map to TRBD1. This CDR3 has 16 residues. V lost 1 base to trimming and J lost 6 bases; unmatched junction nucleotides: 7. Looked up from germline, CDR1 is SQVTM and CDR2 is ANQGSEA. The CDR3 sequence is CSVEGRDRGIPGELFF. DNA for the CDR3: TGCAGCGTTGAAGGCCGGGACAGGGGGATTCCCGGGGAGCTGTTTTTT.

The V call is TRBV9, the J call TRBJ2-5; D might be TRBD2 (7 bases). CDR3 length equals 15 residues. Germline V gene sequence: CDR1 SGDLS, CDR2 YYNGEE. V lost 3 bases and J 2 bases, leaving 14 bases between the germline ends. CDR3 sequence: CASSGVEGGQETQYF. CDR3 coding DNA: TGTGCCAGCAGCGGGGTCGAGGGGGGGCAAGAGACCCAGTACTTC.

The rearrangement links TRBV6-4 to TRBJ1-3; D is ambiguous. Trimming stripped 4 bases from V and 1 base from J, with 11 bases between. In germline, CDR1 is MRHNA, CDR2 SNTAGT. The CDR3 spans 15 residues. The CDR3 reads CASSVDAGSGNTIYF. The CDR3 coding sequence is TGTGCCAGCAGTGTGGACGCGGGGTCTGGAAACACCATATATTTT.

This chain connects TRBV7-8 to TRBJ1-5; 10 nucleotides align to TRBD1. Germline V gene sequence: CDR1 SGHVS, CDR2 FQNEAQ. The CDR3 totals 15 residues. The junction had 2 bases not matched to a gene; V was cut back by 1 base and J by 5 bases. The DNA of the CDR3 is TGTGCCAGCAGCTTAGGACAGGGGGCTCATCAGCCCCAGCATTTT. Translated: CASSLGQGAHQPQHF.

The V and J genes are TRBV7-9 and TRBJ1-1, with a tentative D call TRBD1 (6 bases). This CDR3 contains 15 residues. Germline values: CDR1 SEHNR, CDR2 FQNEAQ (reference sequence). Trimming left V 6 bases short and J 0 bases short, with 14 bases between. The CDR3 region is CASRVSGTLNTEAFF. In DNA form, the CDR3 reads TGTGCCAGCAGGGTCTCCGGGACACTGAACACTGAAGCTTTCTTT.